The entry below gives a single T cell receptor (beta chain) sequence along with its context. Its matching antigen is unknown. This entry belongs to a study of CD8+ T cells in alopecia areata. Overall study results and limits: Normal skin's resident alphabeta T cells are sequenced alongside lesional scalp T cells.

V lost 2 bases and J 4 bases, leaving 9 bases between the germline ends. This CDR3 region has 14 residues. Germline V gene lookup returns CDR1 MNHNS and CDR2 SASEGT. Collected material from alopecia areata patients comprised lesional scalp punch biopsies and peripheral blood. RNA, once extracted, was reverse transcribed into cDNA for use as the sequencing template. Libraries were prepared by immunoSEQ multiplex PCR; TCRdb keeps only in-frame clonotypes and omits some of them. The sample consists of 250,000 or so clones, roughly 69% of them appearing once. The specimen comprised CD4+ T cells sorted from blood, sampled at week 0. This sequence joins TRBV6-1 and TRBJ1-5; no clear D. The source of this sequence is a human donor with alopecia areata. The CDR3 bases are TGTGCCAGCAGTGAAAATTTGGCTAATCAGCCCCAGCATTTT. Its protein is CASSENLANQPQHF.